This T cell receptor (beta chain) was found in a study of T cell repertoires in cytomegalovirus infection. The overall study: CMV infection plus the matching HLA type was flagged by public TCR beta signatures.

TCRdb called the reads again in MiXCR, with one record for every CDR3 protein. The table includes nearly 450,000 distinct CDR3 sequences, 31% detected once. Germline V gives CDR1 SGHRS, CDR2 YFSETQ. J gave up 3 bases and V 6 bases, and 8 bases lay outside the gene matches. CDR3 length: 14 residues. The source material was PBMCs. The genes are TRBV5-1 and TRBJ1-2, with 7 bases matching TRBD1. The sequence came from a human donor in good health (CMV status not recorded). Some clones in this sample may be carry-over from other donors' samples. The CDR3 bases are TGCGCCAGCACGCAGGGGGAAACGGACTATGGCTACACCTTC. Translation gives CASTQGETDYGYTF. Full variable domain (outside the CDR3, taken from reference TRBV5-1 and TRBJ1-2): KAGVTQTPRYLIKTRGQQVTLSCSPISGHRSVSWYQQTPGQGLQFLFEYFSETQRNKGNFPGRFSGRQFSNSRSEMNVSTLELGDSALYLCASTQGETDYGYTFGSGTRLTVV.